Listed below are T cell receptor beta chains from one sample, sequenced in a study of cytomegalovirus exposure and HLA in healthy donors. Assay used: immunoSEQ multiplex PCR; TCRdb lists only in-frame clones, some missing. The profile covers about 170,000 clones, with about four fifths appearing a single time and 0.77% taken by the ten largest. Sequenced sample: PBMCs. The receptors come from a young woman in good health and CMV-seronegative. The CDR3 runs from the conserved cysteine through the conserved F or W. Each record gives: V gene, J gene, D gene, CDR3 length, clone size, CDR3 DNA, CDR3 protein. The D gene is left open where the match is weak. Some rows mark clone size as missing; the rest say once, few, many or name a class of expanded clone.

v_call: TRBV28
j_call: TRBJ2-7
d_call: NA
cdr3_length: 16
clone_size: NA
cdr3_nt: TGTGCCAGCAGCCTAACTTTGGACAGCTACTCCTACGAGCAGTACTTC
cdr3_aa: CASSLTLDSYSYEQYF

v_call: TRBV27
j_call: TRBJ2-7
d_call: TRBD2
cdr3_length: 19
clone_size: NA
cdr3_nt: TGTGCCAGCAGTTTAACGGGTTCCCCGGGACTAGCGGGATCAAGCGAGCAGTACTTC
cdr3_aa: CASSLTGSPGLAGSSEQYF

v_call: TRBV27
j_call: TRBJ2-1
d_call: TRBD2
cdr3_length: 15
clone_size: NA
cdr3_nt: TGTGCCAGCAGTTTAGAGGGACTAGCGTCGCTGAGGCAGTTCTTC
cdr3_aa: CASSLEGLASLRQFF

v_call: TRBV5-4
j_call: TRBJ2-1
d_call: NA
cdr3_length: 16
clone_size: NA
cdr3_nt: TGTGCCAGCAGCTCCCGACTAGCCCCTCGACAGGATGAGCAGTTCTTC
cdr3_aa: CASSSRLAPRQDEQFF

v_call: TRBV19
j_call: TRBJ2-7
d_call: NA
cdr3_length: 14
clone_size: NA
cdr3_nt: TGTGCCACGAGCCCTACCAGGGGGAGGTACGAGCAGTACTTC
cdr3_aa: CATSPTRGRYEQYF

v_call: TRBV5-1
j_call: TRBJ2-5
d_call: NA
cdr3_length: 14
clone_size: NA
cdr3_nt: TGCGCCAGCAGCACCTATGGACAGCAAGAGACCCAGTACTTC
cdr3_aa: CASSTYGQQETQYF

v_call: TRBV6-1
j_call: TRBJ2-5
d_call: TRBD1
cdr3_length: 13
clone_size: NA
cdr3_nt: TGTGCCAGCAGTCCCCAGGGGGCGAAGACCCAGTACTTC
cdr3_aa: CASSPQGAKTQYF

v_call: TRBV19
j_call: TRBJ2-2
d_call: NA
cdr3_length: 12
clone_size: NA
cdr3_nt: TGTGCCAGTAGGGAGTACACCGGGGAGCTGTTTTTT
cdr3_aa: CASREYTGELFF

v_call: TRBV29-1
j_call: TRBJ2-7
d_call: NA
cdr3_length: 11
clone_size: few
cdr3_nt: TGCAGCGTTGGACTAGCCTACGAGCAGTACTTC
cdr3_aa: CSVGLAYEQYF

v_call: TRBV6-5
j_call: TRBJ2-1
d_call: TRBD1
cdr3_length: 16
clone_size: NA
cdr3_nt: TGTGCCAGCAGTTACAGAGGGACAGGGAAATACAATGAGCAGTTCTTC
cdr3_aa: CASSYRGTGKYNEQFF

v_call: TRBV7-2
j_call: TRBJ2-7
d_call: NA
cdr3_length: 14
clone_size: NA
cdr3_nt: TGTGCCAGCAGCTTAGGCACAGGGACCTACGAGCAGTACTTC
cdr3_aa: CASSLGTGTYEQYF

v_call: TRBV5-4
j_call: TRBJ2-2
d_call: NA
cdr3_length: 16
clone_size: NA
cdr3_nt: TGTGCCAGCAGGGCAGCGGGCCTTACCAACACCGGGGAGCTGTTTTTT
cdr3_aa: CASRAAGLTNTGELFF

v_call: TRBV15
j_call: TRBJ1-6
d_call: NA
cdr3_length: 16
clone_size: NA
cdr3_nt: TGTGCCACCAGCAGAGGGGGGGAATCCTATAATTCACCCCTCCACTTT
cdr3_aa: CATSRGGESYNSPLHF

v_call: TRBV5-1
j_call: TRBJ2-1
d_call: TRBD1
cdr3_length: 15
clone_size: NA
cdr3_nt: TGCGCCAGCAGCTCCGGACAGGGGTCCCACAATGAGCAGTTCTTC
cdr3_aa: CASSSGQGSHNEQFF

v_call: TRBV27
j_call: TRBJ1-2
d_call: TRBD1
cdr3_length: 15
clone_size: NA
cdr3_nt: TGTGCCAGCAGTTTAAGGACAGGGCATGGCTATGGCTACACCTTC
cdr3_aa: CASSLRTGHGYGYTF

v_call: TRBV7-6
j_call: TRBJ2-1
d_call: NA
cdr3_length: 13
clone_size: NA
cdr3_nt: TGTGCCAGCAGCTTCGGGGTTGGCAATGAGCAGTTCTTC
cdr3_aa: CASSFGVGNEQFF

v_call: TRBV9
j_call: TRBJ2-7
d_call: NA
cdr3_length: 13
clone_size: NA
cdr3_nt: TGTGCCAGCAGCGGACTGGGTTCCCACGAGCAGTACTTC
cdr3_aa: CASSGLGSHEQYF

v_call: TRBV25-1
j_call: TRBJ1-4
d_call: TRBD1
cdr3_length: 16
clone_size: once
cdr3_nt: TGTGCCAGCAGTGAAATAAAGGGACAGGCTAATGAAAAACTGTTTTTT
cdr3_aa: CASSEIKGQANEKLFF

v_call: TRBV11-3
j_call: TRBJ2-3
d_call: TRBD1
cdr3_length: 16
clone_size: NA
cdr3_nt: TGTGCCAGCAGCTTAGGACCCGGGACAGGGTCAGATACGCAGTATTTT
cdr3_aa: CASSLGPGTGSDTQYF

v_call: TRBV6-5
j_call: TRBJ2-7
d_call: TRBD2
cdr3_length: 13
clone_size: NA
cdr3_nt: TGTGCCAGCAGTTACGAGCGGGACTACGAGCAGTACTTC
cdr3_aa: CASSYERDYEQYF

v_call: TRBV7-2
j_call: TRBJ2-6
d_call: NA
cdr3_length: 15
clone_size: once
cdr3_nt: TGTGCCAGCAGCCGAGTACCCTCTGGGGCCAACGTCCTGACTTTC
cdr3_aa: CASSRVPSGANVLTF

v_call: TRBV7-7
j_call: TRBJ2-5
d_call: TRBD1
cdr3_length: 15
clone_size: NA
cdr3_nt: TGTGCTAGCAGCTTAGCAGGGACAGACCAAGAGACCCAGTACTTC
cdr3_aa: CASSLAGTDQETQYF

v_call: TRBV6-1
j_call: TRBJ1-2
d_call: NA
cdr3_length: 13
clone_size: NA
cdr3_nt: TGTGCCAGCAGTACAGACAGGAACTATGGCTACACCTTC
cdr3_aa: CASSTDRNYGYTF

v_call: TRBV6-1
j_call: TRBJ2-7
d_call: TRBD1
cdr3_length: 14
clone_size: NA
cdr3_nt: TGTGCCAGCAGTGGCTGGACAGGGACGTACGAGCAGTACTTC
cdr3_aa: CASSGWTGTYEQYF

v_call: TRBV29-1
j_call: TRBJ2-1
d_call: TRBD1
cdr3_length: 13
clone_size: NA
cdr3_nt: TGCAGCGTTGAAAAGACAGGGCTACGTGAGCAGTTCTTC
cdr3_aa: CSVEKTGLREQFF

v_call: TRBV10-3
j_call: TRBJ1-1
d_call: TRBD1
cdr3_length: 15
clone_size: NA
cdr3_nt: TGTGCCATCACCAAGACAGGGGAGGGTAACACTGAAGCTTTCTTT
cdr3_aa: CAITKTGEGNTEAFF

v_call: TRBV27
j_call: TRBJ1-2
d_call: NA
cdr3_length: 15
clone_size: NA
cdr3_nt: TGTGCCAGCAGTTTATCCGGAATTCCCGGGGATGGCTACACCTTC
cdr3_aa: CASSLSGIPGDGYTF

v_call: TRBV5-1
j_call: TRBJ2-1
d_call: TRBD2
cdr3_length: 15
clone_size: few
cdr3_nt: TGCGCCAGCAGCGGGACTAGCGGGAGTTACAATGAGCAGTTCTTC
cdr3_aa: CASSGTSGSYNEQFF

v_call: TRBV30
j_call: TRBJ2-7
d_call: NA
cdr3_length: 12
clone_size: NA
cdr3_nt: TGTGCCTGGAGTGCCTACTCCTACGAGCAGTACTTC
cdr3_aa: CAWSAYSYEQYF

v_call: TRBV27
j_call: TRBJ2-5
d_call: NA
cdr3_length: 12
clone_size: NA
cdr3_nt: TGTGCCAGCGGCTGGAGTCTGGAGACCCAGTACTTC
cdr3_aa: CASGWSLETQYF

v_call: TRBV27
j_call: TRBJ1-1
d_call: NA
cdr3_length: 12
clone_size: NA
cdr3_nt: TGTGCCAGCAGTGGGTTCAGGGCTGAAGCTTTCTTT
cdr3_aa: CASSGFRAEAFF

v_call: TRBV5-1
j_call: TRBJ2-7
d_call: NA
cdr3_length: 15
clone_size: NA
cdr3_nt: TGCGCCAGCAGCTTGGGTACTAGTAAAGTTGACGAGCAGTACTTC
cdr3_aa: CASSLGTSKVDEQYF

v_call: TRBV6-5
j_call: TRBJ1-2
d_call: TRBD1
cdr3_length: 13
clone_size: NA
cdr3_nt: TGTGCCAGCAGTTATGGGACAGGGAAAGGCTACACCTTC
cdr3_aa: CASSYGTGKGYTF

v_call: TRBV28
j_call: TRBJ2-5
d_call: NA
cdr3_length: 14
clone_size: few
cdr3_nt: TGTGCCAGCAGATACCCAGGGGTCGGAGAGACCCAGTACTTC
cdr3_aa: CASRYPGVGETQYF

v_call: TRBV6-6
j_call: TRBJ1-5
d_call: NA
cdr3_length: 14
clone_size: NA
cdr3_nt: TGTGCCAGCAGTTACTCCTCAGGGGTTCAGCCCCAGCATTTT
cdr3_aa: CASSYSSGVQPQHF

v_call: TRBV4-1
j_call: TRBJ2-1
d_call: NA
cdr3_length: 16
clone_size: NA
cdr3_nt: TGCGCCAGCAGCCAGCAGGTGATGCGGGATAGGAATGAGCAGTTCTTC
cdr3_aa: CASSQQVMRDRNEQFF

v_call: TRBV27
j_call: TRBJ2-1
d_call: TRBD2
cdr3_length: 17
clone_size: NA
cdr3_nt: TGTGCCAGCAGTTTAGGAGCGGGAGGTCCCTCCTACAATGAGCAGTTCTTC
cdr3_aa: CASSLGAGGPSYNEQFF

v_call: TRBV11-3
j_call: TRBJ2-7
d_call: TRBD2
cdr3_length: 16
clone_size: NA
cdr3_nt: TGTGCCAGCAGCAACGGCCCTAGCGGGAGGTCCTACGAGCAGTACTTC
cdr3_aa: CASSNGPSGRSYEQYF

v_call: TRBV5-1
j_call: TRBJ2-1
d_call: TRBD2
cdr3_length: 20
clone_size: NA
cdr3_nt: TGCGCCAGCAGCTTCACGGGACTAGCGGGAGGGCCTATCCCCTACAATGAGCAGTTCTTC
cdr3_aa: CASSFTGLAGGPIPYNEQFF

v_call: TRBV5-4
j_call: TRBJ1-2
d_call: NA
cdr3_length: 16
clone_size: few
cdr3_nt: TGTGCCAGCAGCTTGAGGTCAGGGCAAGCCAGCTATGGCTACACCTTC
cdr3_aa: CASSLRSGQASYGYTF